The 7 T cell receptor beta chains below come from one sample, sequenced in a study of blood T cell repertoires in COVID-19. The method was immunoSEQ multiplex PCR; TCRdb's version includes in-frame clones alone and lacks a portion of them. The sample contains some 150,000 clones, 87% of which appear only once. The sequencing sample was made of peripheral blood. Receptors originate from a woman aged 50 to 60 with active or convalescent COVID-19.

V is TRBV28 and J is TRBJ2-7; weak D call: TRBD1 (8 bases). The CDR3 spans 15 residues. Germline lookup yields CDR1 MDHEN and CDR2 SYDVKM. Trimming took 5 bases from V and 3 from J, leaving 17 bases between them. The CDR3 sequence: CASSHRTGRDYEQYF. In nucleotides, the CDR3 is TGTGCCAGCAGTCACCGGACAGGGAGGGACTACGAGCAGTACTTC.

This clone is categorized as medium-sized. The V call is TRBV20-1, the J call TRBJ2-7; 7 nucleotides line up with TRBD1. Germline V lookup: CDR1 DFQATT, CDR2 SNEGSKA (reference sequence). The CDR3 covers 11 residues. The CDR3 nucleotides read TGCGGGGGACAGCTGGGAATCGAGCAGTACTTC. Residues: CGGQLGIEQYF.

The genes are TRBV28 and TRBJ2-7; tentative D call: TRBD1 (6 bases). With 3 bases removed from V and 4 bases from J, the gap between germline ends came to 13 bases. The CDR3 contains 14 residues. Per the germline V gene, CDR1 is MDHEN and CDR2 is SYDVKM. CDR3 in amino acids: CASSFGQLLYEQYF. The CDR3 region has the DNA TGTGCCAGCAGTTTCGGACAGCTCCTTTACGAGCAGTACTTC.

The V call is TRBV28, the J call TRBJ1-2; 8 nucleotides match TRBD1. Germline CDR1 MDHEN, CDR2 SYDVKM. The CDR3 extends over 14 amino acids. The trim removed 6 bases at V and 2 bases at J, leaving 5 bases unmatched. This CDR3 is CASRGTGRNYGYTF. The CDR3 DNA reads as TGTGCCAGCAGGGGGACAGGCCGAAACTATGGCTACACCTTC.

The CDR3, as DNA: TGTGCCAGCAGCTCCCCCGGGGTCCAACCGAACACTGAAGCTTTCTTT. This sequence encodes CASSSPGVQPNTEAFF. The chain joins TRBV7-9 to TRBJ1-1, with D unresolved. The CDR3 consists of 16 residues. Germline V CDR1 and CDR2: SEHNR, FQNEAQ (reference sequence). Trimming removed 4 bases from V and 1 base from J, with 16 bases in between.

The rearrangement uses TRBV11-3 and TRBJ1-1; D call uncertain. The length of the CDR3 is 13 residues. Germline V CDR1 and CDR2: SGHNT, YENEEA. Trimming took 2 bases from V and 6 from J, leaving 10 bases between them. CDR3: CASSLNGHSEAFF. The DNA of the CDR3 is TGTGCCAGCAGCTTAAATGGGCATTCTGAAGCTTTCTTT. Filled out from reference TRBV11-3 and TRBJ1-1, the complete variable domain reads EAGVVQSPRYKIIEKKQPVAFWCNPISGHNTLYWYLQNLGQGPELLIRYENEEAVDDSQLPKDRFSAERLKGVDSTLKIQPAELGDSAVYLCASSLNGHSEAFFGQGTRLTVV.

This clone has just one count. The chain has TRBV4-3 and TRBJ2-7, with 8 bases aligning to TRBD1. Trimming took 3 bases from V and 3 from J; bases not matched to a gene: 7. The germline CDR1 and CDR2 sequences are LGHNA and YSLEER. The CDR3 is 15 residues long. The CDR3 region is CASSHSDREVYEQYF. The CDR3 bases are TGCGCCAGCAGCCACTCGGACAGGGAGGTCTACGAGCAGTACTTC.